This T cell receptor beta chain was identified in a study of T cell responses to AZD1222 COVID-19 vaccine. Trimming removed 7 bases at V and 0 bases at J, with 19 bases between. CDR1 is SNHLY and CDR2 is FYNNEI in the germline V gene. CDR3 length equals 18 residues. The table came from immunoSEQ multiplex PCR; TCRdb's copy has only in-frame clones and leaves some out. The table lists 150,000 to 200,000 clones, roughly 92% of them singletons. The clonotype comes from an adult who received the AZD1222 COVID-19 vaccine. Sequenced here: peripheral blood, sampled 28 days after the second AZD1222 dose. V is TRBV2 and J is TRBJ1-6; D gene uncertain. Here the CDR3 reads CASTSPRAAYSYNSPLHF. The CDR3 coding sequence is TGTGCCAGCACTTCTCCGAGGGCAGCCTACTCCTATAATTCACCCCTCCACTTT.